This TCR beta chain was documented in a study of T cell responses to AZD1222 COVID-19 vaccine. The study's findings and limits: Repertoire collection took place solely once the T cell response had peaked. Spike regions recognized by vaccine-associated CD4 TCRs spanned the protein, led by 160-218 and 743-854. Spike-specific TCR breadth and depth rose after two AZD1222 doses. Most donors were white British and more were female, and clonal diversity was possibly underestimated.

TCRdb's table, derived via immunoSEQ multiplex PCR, lists solely in-frame clones and lacks some. The sample carries some 99,000 clones, 87% recorded once. Germline-derived CDR1 and CDR2 are SNHLY and FYNNEI. Unmatched junction bases numbered 6, after V lost 7 bases and J lost 2 bases. The CDR3 has 15 residues. This clone was recorded only once. Antigen specificity is unknown. The chain carries TRBV2 and TRBJ2-1; 9 bases are shared with TRBD1. Sequences were derived from peripheral blood, sampled on day 0 of AZD1222 vaccination. The TCR was taken from an adult in good health. CDR3 sequence reads: CASTSGQGTYNEQFF. CDR3 sequence (DNA): TGTGCCAGCACCTCGGGACAGGGAACCTACAATGAGCAGTTCTTC.